The 21 T cell receptor beta chains in this list originate from one sample, sequenced in a study of blood T cell repertoires in COVID-19 (dated by TCRdb to about 2020). Receptor libraries were prepared by the immunoSEQ multiplex PCR assay. As stored in TCRdb, this immuneACCESS dataset retains in-frame rearrangements with V and J assigned. A fraction of the clones does not appear; measured against another copy, unresolved V genes explain less than half of the discrepancy, and the remainder lacks a known reason. The sample table records around 430,000 clones; approximately 88% of these occur just once. Around 13% of the sample goes to the ten largest clones. Input material: peripheral blood. These TCRs come from a woman in her 50s with COVID-19, enrolled during active disease.

This rearrangement joins TRBV6-6 to TRBJ2-7; 7 bases align to TRBD1. This CDR3 is built from 13 residues. Looked up from germline, CDR1 is MNHNY and CDR2 is SVGAGI (reference sequence). With 6 bases clipped from V and 1 base from J, the junction kept 3 bases outside the gene matches. The CDR3 reads CASSLTGSYEQYF. CDR3 DNA: TGTGCCAGCAGCTTGACAGGGTCCTACGAGCAGTACTTC.

The genes are TRBV5-6 and TRBJ2-4, with TRBD2 identical over 9 bases. V lost 0 bases, J lost 2 bases, and 6 bases stayed unmatched. The CDR3 is made up of 17 amino acids. Germline values: CDR1 SGHDT, CDR2 YYEEEE. The CDR3 region is CASSLGWSGGTKNIQYF. CDR3 sequence (DNA): TGTGCCAGCAGCTTGGGGTGGAGCGGGGGGACCAAAAACATTCAGTACTTC.

The V call is TRBV7-8, the J call TRBJ2-2; tentative D call: TRBD2 (5 bases). V lost 3 bases and J lost 4, with 9 bases in between. The germline gives CDR1 SGHVS, CDR2 FQNEAQ. There are 14 residues in the CDR3. The CDR3 is CASSFGGSTGELFF. DNA of the CDR3: TGTGCCAGCAGCTTTGGAGGATCCACCGGGGAGCTGTTTTTT.

J is TRBJ2-5 and V is TRBV29-1, with TRBD2 identical over 8 bases. The CDR3 runs to 14 residues. Germline loops: CDR1 SQVTM, CDR2 ANQGSEA. The junction had 7 bases not matched to a gene; V was cut back by 3 bases and J by 4 bases. This chain's CDR3 is CSVDPAAGGETQYF. CDR3 DNA sequence: TGCAGCGTTGACCCAGCGGCGGGGGGAGAGACCCAGTACTTC.

This clone was seen just once. CDR3 nucleotide sequence: TGTGCCAGCAGCTTAGGGGGACAGGGACTAGCGGGACTCTCCTACAATGAGCAGTTCTTC. Translating it yields CASSLGGQGLAGLSYNEQFF. The chain uses TRBV13 and TRBJ2-1; TRBD2 agrees at 13 bases. Germline assignment: CDR1 PRHDT and CDR2 FYEKMQ (reference sequence). The CDR3 has 20 residues. Trimming took 0 bases from V and 0 from J; bases not matched to a gene: 8.

The gene calls are TRBV10-3 and TRBJ1-1; no definite D call. Trimming took off 3 bases at V and 1 base at J, with 15 bases between the two ends. The CDR3 contains 16 residues. Per germline, CDR1 ENHRY and CDR2 SYGVKD. CDR3 region: CAISDLMGAANTEAFF. The DNA of the CDR3 is TGTGCCATCAGTGATTTGATGGGCGCTGCGAACACTGAAGCTTTCTTT.

The gene calls are TRBV11-2 and TRBJ2-3; weak D call: TRBD2 (6 bases). V lost 0 bases to trimming and J lost 0 bases, with 7 bases between them. Germline CDR1 is SGHAT and CDR2 is FQNNGV. The CDR3 extends over 15 amino acids. This CDR3 is CASSLDGTSTDTQYF. CDR3 coding DNA: TGTGCCAGCAGCTTAGACGGGACTAGCACAGATACGCAGTATTTT.

The gene calls are TRBV28 and TRBJ2-3, with D hard to call. V was cut by 3 bases and J by 5 bases, with 9 bases left in between. This CDR3 is built from 13 residues. The germline V gene encodes CDR1 MDHEN and CDR2 SYDVKM. CDR3 DNA sequence: TGTGCCAGCAGTTTGAGGTCCGAAGATACGCAGTATTTT. Its protein product is CASSLRSEDTQYF. The complete variable domain, with remaining parts taken from reference TRBV28 and TRBJ2-3, reads DVKVTQSSRYLVKRTGEKVFLECVQDMDHENMFWYRQDPGLGLRLIYFSYDVKMKEKGDIPEGYSVSREKKERFSLILESASTNQTSMYLCASSLRSEDTQYFGPGTRLTVL.

CDR3 protein: CASSPTGQGYEKLFF. The CDR3 nucleotides are TGTGCCAGTAGTCCCACGGGACAGGGGTACGAAAAACTGTTTTTT. V is TRBV19 and J is TRBJ1-4; 10 bases are a match to TRBD1. The CDR3 sequence is 15 residues long. Trimming at V came to 5 bases and at J to 8 bases, leaving 8 bases not matched to a gene. Germline-derived CDR1 and CDR2 are LNHDA and SQIVND (reference sequence).

The chain has TRBV6-6 and TRBJ2-7; 12 nucleotides match TRBD2. V trimming: 0 bases; J trimming: 4 bases; junction bases outside the gene matches: 4. Germline V lookup: CDR1 MNHNY, CDR2 SVGAGI (reference sequence). The CDR3 runs to 16 residues. CDR3 sequence reads: CASSYSASGGAYEQYF. The CDR3 DNA sequence: TGTGCCAGCAGTTACTCAGCTAGCGGGGGGGCTTACGAGCAGTACTTC.

In nucleotides, the CDR3 is TGTGCCAGCACCCAATTAGTCGATGGCTACACCTTC. It is translated as CASTQLVDGYTF. V gene TRBV5-5 combines with J gene TRBJ1-2; D gene uncertain. The CDR3 has 12 residues. V was clipped by 6 bases and J by 6 bases, with 12 bases between them. The germline V gene has CDR1 SGHKS and CDR2 YYEKEE (reference sequence).

The chain joins TRBV7-3 to TRBJ1-1; 7 bases line up with TRBD1. The CDR3 is 14 residues long. Germline CDR1 is SGHTA and CDR2 is FQGTGA. The V segment lost 4 bases and the J segment 8 bases; nucleotides outside the gene matches: 10. The CDR3 DNA is TGTGCCAGCAGCTCAGGGGGTGGGGAATCGGAAGCTTTCTTT. Protein: CASSSGGGESEAFF.

The V gene is TRBV11-1, the J gene TRBJ1-2; D is unclear. This CDR3 spans 13 amino acids. Germline CDR1 is SGHAT and CDR2 is FQDESV (reference sequence). V was pared by 5 bases and J by 1 base, with 8 bases between. The CDR3 DNA reads TGTGCCAGCAGCCGTCAACTTAACTATGGCTACACCTTC. Its translation is CASSRQLNYGYTF.

The chain carries TRBV12-3 or TRBV12-4 and TRBJ1-1; D possibly corresponds to TRBD1 (5 bases). CDR3 length equals 13 residues. V was cut by 9 bases and J by 5 bases, with 16 bases left in between. CDR3 in DNA: TGTGCCAGTCGCCGCGGGGGGAGGACTGAAGCTTTCTTT. Its protein is CASRRGGRTEAFF.

The chain is built from TRBV7-8 and TRBJ2-7, with a possible D match to TRBD1 (6 bases). Trimming removed 3 bases from V and 1 base from J, with 13 bases in between. Germline loops: CDR1 SGHVS, CDR2 FQNEAQ. This CDR3 is 15 amino acids long. CDR3 bases: TGTGCCAGCAGCTTCCGTGACAGGCCTTCCTACGAGCAGTACTTC. Translation: CASSFRDRPSYEQYF.

The rearrangement links TRBV7-2 to TRBJ2-7, with D maybe TRBD2 (5 bases). Trimming cost V 6 bases and J 7 bases, with 19 bases left between them. This CDR3 region has 14 residues. Germline CDR1 SGHTA, CDR2 FQGNSA. Here the CDR3 DNA reads TGTGCCAGCAGACTAGAAATCGGGTCCAGAGAGCAGTACTTC. Its protein is CASRLEIGSREQYF.

In DNA, the CDR3 is TGTGCCTGGAGTGTAATCAGGGGGCCCTCTATTAACTATGGCTACACCTTC. Its translation is CAWSVIRGPSINYGYTF. This sequence joins TRBV30 and TRBJ1-2; 8 bases map to TRBD1. V lost 0 bases and J lost 1; bases outside the gene matches: 10. CDR1 and CDR2 from the germline V gene are GTSNPN and SVGIG (reference sequence). The CDR3 is 17 residues long.

This chain links TRBV5-5 with TRBJ1-4; D possibly corresponds to TRBD1 (6 bases). The germline V gene has CDR1 SGHKS and CDR2 YYEKEE (reference sequence). V was clipped by 1 base and J by 4 bases, with 11 bases between them. The CDR3 totals 15 residues. The CDR3 is CASSLRDTYNEKLFF. For the CDR3, the DNA is TGTGCCAGCAGCTTGCGGGACACTTATAATGAAAAACTGTTTTTT.

The CDR3 coding sequence is TGTGCCAGCAGCGCACTAGCGGGGGAGGGAGATACGCAGTATTTT. It specifies CASSALAGEGDTQYF. V usage is TRBV9 and J usage is TRBJ2-3, with 11 bases aligning to TRBD2. CDR3 length: 15 residues. Germline V gene data show CDR1 as SGDLS and CDR2 as YYNGEE. With V trimmed by 3 bases and J by 5 bases, 5 bases remained unmatched. The entire variable domain, with the rest obtained from reference TRBV9 and TRBJ2-3, is as follows: DSGVTQTPKHLITATGQRVTLRCSPRSGDLSVYWYQQSLDQGLQFLIQYYNGEERAKGNILERFSAQQFPDLHSELNLSSLELGDSALYFCASSALAGEGDTQYFGPGTRLTVL.

This chain connects TRBV7-3 to TRBJ2-7, with D possibly TRBD2 on 6 matching bases. The V end was cut by 5 bases, the J end by 0 bases, with 20 bases between. The length of the CDR3 is 17 residues. Germline V gene data show CDR1 as SGHTA and CDR2 as FQGTGA. DNA of the CDR3: TGTGCCAGCAGCCTAAGGGGCGGGGATTGCGGCTCCTACGAGCAGTACTTC. Amino acids: CASSLRGGDCGSYEQYF.

This clone was seen only once. The chain joins TRBV3-1 (or the pseudogene TRBV3-2) to TRBJ2-5; tentative D call: TRBD2 (6 bases). The CDR3 sequence is 13 residues long. Trimming took 0 bases from V and 5 from J, leaving 7 bases between them. Per germline, CDR1 LGHDT and CDR2 YNNKEL (reference sequence). Here the CDR3 DNA reads TGTGCCAGCAGCCAAGAGACTAGGGAGACCCAGTACTTC. It is translated as CASSQETRETQYF.